Listed below are T cell receptor beta chains from one sample, sequenced in a study of shared clonotypes between healthy human individuals. Repertoires were generated with immunoSEQ multiplex PCR, while TCRdb's copy carries only in-frame clones and drops some. The sample has about 480,000 clones, about four fifths seen once; the top ten hold roughly 13%. Sequenced material: PBMCs. The receptor source for this set is a woman in her forties in good health. Some clones in this sample may be carry-over from other donors' samples. Both conserved end residues are part of each CDR3. The order of the fields is D gene, clone size, J gene, V gene, CDR3 protein, CDR3 DNA. A D gene is named only where the DNA matches it firmly. Expanded clones get a size class; other rows say once, few or many, or leave the size out.

d_call: TRBD1
clone_size: -
j_call: TRBJ2-3
v_call: TRBV5-1
cdr3_aa: CASNVQGAGDTQYF
cdr3_nt: TGCGCCAGCAATGTACAGGGGGCTGGGGATACGCAGTATTTT

d_call: TRBD2
clone_size: -
j_call: TRBJ2-1
v_call: TRBV27
cdr3_aa: CASAQREGDNEQFF
cdr3_nt: TGTGCCAGCGCTCAGCGGGAGGGGGACAATGAGCAGTTCTTC

d_call: -
clone_size: -
j_call: TRBJ1-3
v_call: TRBV7-2
cdr3_aa: CASSSRWVSGNTIYF
cdr3_nt: TGTGCCAGCAGTTCCCGATGGGTCTCTGGAAACACCATATATTTT

d_call: -
clone_size: -
j_call: TRBJ2-7
v_call: TRBV28
cdr3_aa: CASRGRLGSEQYF
cdr3_nt: TGTGCCAGCAGGGGCCGGTTGGGTTCCGAGCAGTACTTC

d_call: TRBD1
clone_size: -
j_call: TRBJ1-1
v_call: TRBV7-8
cdr3_aa: CASSFDRATEAFF
cdr3_nt: TGTGCCAGCAGCTTTGACAGGGCCACTGAAGCTTTCTTT

d_call: TRBD2
clone_size: -
j_call: TRBJ2-3
v_call: TRBV28
cdr3_aa: CASSLWQREGPSLGQYF
cdr3_nt: TGTGCCAGCAGTTTATGGCAGCGGGAGGGCCCCTCGTTAGGGCAGTATTTT

d_call: -
clone_size: -
j_call: TRBJ2-5
v_call: TRBV10-1
cdr3_aa: CASINRTAQETQYF
cdr3_nt: TGCGCCAGCATTAACCGGACGGCCCAAGAGACCCAGTACTTC

d_call: -
clone_size: -
j_call: TRBJ2-5
v_call: TRBV7-7
cdr3_aa: CASSLLGFGETQYF
cdr3_nt: TGTGCCAGCAGCCTGTTGGGATTCGGAGAGACCCAGTACTTC

d_call: TRBD1
clone_size: few
j_call: TRBJ1-4
v_call: TRBV28
cdr3_aa: CATRDRVTEKLFF
cdr3_nt: TGTGCCACCCGGGACAGGGTAACGGAAAAACTGTTTTTT

d_call: -
clone_size: -
j_call: TRBJ2-1
v_call: TRBV11-2
cdr3_aa: CASSLAILPEQFF
cdr3_nt: TGTGCCAGCAGCTTAGCAATACTACCCGAGCAGTTCTTC

d_call: -
clone_size: -
j_call: TRBJ1-1
v_call: TRBV7-2
cdr3_aa: CASTRRGSHTEAFF
cdr3_nt: TGTGCCAGCACCAGGAGGGGTTCTCACACTGAAGCTTTCTTT

d_call: -
clone_size: -
j_call: TRBJ2-7
v_call: TRBV30
cdr3_aa: CAWNSLRGDGEQYF
cdr3_nt: TGTGCCTGGAACTCCCTTAGGGGGGATGGCGAGCAGTACTTC

d_call: -
clone_size: many
j_call: TRBJ2-7
v_call: TRBV5-4
cdr3_aa: CASSLGGTSGTEQYF
cdr3_nt: TGTGCCAGCAGCCTAGGGGGGACGTCGGGGACCGAGCAGTACTTC

d_call: -
clone_size: -
j_call: TRBJ2-7
v_call: TRBV27
cdr3_aa: CASTPGGWDTTFGEQYF
cdr3_nt: TGTGCCAGCACCCCAGGAGGCTGGGACACGACTTTTGGGGAGCAGTACTTC

d_call: -
clone_size: -
j_call: TRBJ1-1
v_call: TRBV4-2
cdr3_aa: CASSQDLADAEAFF
cdr3_nt: TGTGCCAGCAGCCAAGATCTGGCAGATGCTGAAGCTTTCTTT

d_call: -
clone_size: -
j_call: TRBJ2-2
v_call: TRBV7-9
cdr3_aa: CASSLMNTGELFF
cdr3_nt: TGTGCCAGCAGCTTAATGAACACCGGGGAGCTGTTTTTT

d_call: TRBD1
clone_size: -
j_call: TRBJ2-7
v_call: TRBV6-5
cdr3_aa: CASSTGGRNYEQYF
cdr3_nt: TGTGCCAGCAGCACAGGGGGGAGAAACTACGAGCAGTACTTC

d_call: -
clone_size: -
j_call: TRBJ2-1
v_call: TRBV7-9
cdr3_aa: CASSLALGGSYNEQFF
cdr3_nt: TGTGCCAGCAGCTTAGCACTAGGTGGGTCCTACAATGAGCAGTTCTTC

d_call: -
clone_size: few
j_call: TRBJ1-2
v_call: TRBV5-6
cdr3_aa: CASSSDSYGYTF
cdr3_nt: TGTGCCAGCAGCTCAGACAGCTATGGCTACACCTTC

d_call: -
clone_size: -
j_call: TRBJ1-5
v_call: TRBV7-2
cdr3_aa: CASSLGRNQPQHF
cdr3_nt: TGTGCCAGCAGCTTAGGGAGGAATCAGCCCCAGCATTTT

d_call: TRBD2
clone_size: -
j_call: TRBJ2-7
v_call: TRBV4-1
cdr3_aa: CASSQVRGSYEQYF
cdr3_nt: TGCGCCAGCAGCCAAGTGCGGGGGTCCTACGAGCAGTACTTC

d_call: -
clone_size: -
j_call: TRBJ1-1
v_call: TRBV2
cdr3_aa: CASFQDLNTEAFF
cdr3_nt: TGTGCCAGCTTCCAGGACCTGAACACTGAAGCTTTCTTT

d_call: -
clone_size: -
j_call: TRBJ2-1
v_call: TRBV5-6
cdr3_aa: CASSFFRANEQFF
cdr3_nt: TGTGCCAGCAGCTTTTTCAGGGCCAATGAGCAGTTCTTC

d_call: -
clone_size: -
j_call: TRBJ1-2
v_call: TRBV5-6
cdr3_aa: CASRTDTPPNYGYTF
cdr3_nt: TGTGCCAGCAGGACAGATACCCCCCCTAACTATGGCTACACCTTC

d_call: -
clone_size: -
j_call: TRBJ2-1
v_call: TRBV5-1
cdr3_aa: CASSRGREPYNEQFF
cdr3_nt: TGCGCCAGCAGCCGGGGGCGGGAGCCCTACAATGAGCAGTTCTTC

d_call: -
clone_size: -
j_call: TRBJ2-7
v_call: TRBV28
cdr3_aa: CASSPFGYRDYEQYF
cdr3_nt: TGTGCCAGCAGCCCTTTTGGCTATAGGGATTACGAGCAGTACTTC

d_call: TRBD1
clone_size: -
j_call: TRBJ2-2
v_call: TRBV18
cdr3_aa: CASSPGQTGTGELFF
cdr3_nt: TGTGCCAGCTCACCGGGACAGACGGGAACCGGGGAGCTGTTTTTT

d_call: -
clone_size: -
j_call: TRBJ1-1
v_call: TRBV7-9
cdr3_aa: CASSSQGTEAFF
cdr3_nt: TGTGCCAGCAGCTCCCAGGGGACTGAAGCTTTCTTT

d_call: TRBD2
clone_size: -
j_call: TRBJ2-7
v_call: TRBV29-1
cdr3_aa: CSVETSGSPYEQYF
cdr3_nt: TGCAGCGTCGAGACTAGCGGGAGCCCCTACGAGCAGTACTTC

d_call: TRBD1
clone_size: -
j_call: TRBJ2-6
v_call: TRBV18
cdr3_aa: CASSPQTGLPGANVLTF
cdr3_nt: TGTGCCAGCTCACCGCAGACAGGGTTACCTGGGGCCAACGTCCTGACTTTC

d_call: TRBD2
clone_size: -
j_call: TRBJ2-7
v_call: TRBV27
cdr3_aa: CASSPRAGTKQYF
cdr3_nt: TGTGCCAGCAGTCCAAGAGCGGGAACAAAGCAGTACTTC

d_call: -
clone_size: few
j_call: TRBJ1-4
v_call: TRBV5-6
cdr3_aa: CASSLGTSDEKLFF
cdr3_nt: TGTGCCAGCAGCTTGGGGACCAGCGATGAAAAACTGTTTTTT

d_call: -
clone_size: many
j_call: TRBJ2-7
v_call: TRBV6-4
cdr3_aa: CARDYEQYF
cdr3_nt: TGTGCCAGGGACTACGAGCAGTACTTC

d_call: -
clone_size: -
j_call: TRBJ1-5
v_call: TRBV12-5
cdr3_aa: CASGPTEGPPGDQPQHF
cdr3_nt: TGTGCTAGTGGACCGACCGAGGGGCCGCCGGGGGATCAGCCCCAGCATTTT

d_call: -
clone_size: -
j_call: TRBJ2-6
v_call: TRBV15
cdr3_aa: CATSVPGANVLTF
cdr3_nt: TGTGCCACCAGCGTCCCTGGGGCCAACGTCCTGACTTTC

d_call: TRBD1
clone_size: -
j_call: TRBJ2-5
v_call: TRBV11-2
cdr3_aa: CASSTPTGGRETQYF
cdr3_nt: TGTGCCAGCAGCACACCGACAGGGGGCAGGGAGACCCAGTACTTC

d_call: TRBD2
clone_size: -
j_call: TRBJ2-1
v_call: TRBV7-3
cdr3_aa: CASSLAGGADNEQFF
cdr3_nt: TGTGCCAGCAGCTTAGCGGGAGGGGCTGACAATGAGCAGTTCTTC

d_call: TRBD2
clone_size: -
j_call: TRBJ2-5
v_call: TRBV5-1
cdr3_aa: CASSWNSGTTRETQYF
cdr3_nt: TGCGCCAGCAGCTGGAACTCCGGGACTACTCGGGAGACCCAGTACTTC

d_call: -
clone_size: -
j_call: TRBJ1-2
v_call: TRBV25-1
cdr3_aa: CASSLQGVNYGYTF
cdr3_nt: TGTGCCAGCAGCCTACAGGGAGTTAACTATGGCTACACCTTC

d_call: TRBD1
clone_size: many
j_call: TRBJ2-7
v_call: TRBV29-1
cdr3_aa: CSVTGTGGQRWEEQYF
cdr3_nt: TGCAGCGTCACAGGGACAGGGGGCCAGAGGTGGGAAGAGCAGTACTTC

d_call: -
clone_size: -
j_call: TRBJ2-5
v_call: TRBV2
cdr3_aa: CASRTPADGETQYF
cdr3_nt: TGTGCCAGCAGAACCCCAGCGGACGGGGAGACCCAGTACTTC

d_call: -
clone_size: few
j_call: TRBJ1-1
v_call: TRBV6-5
cdr3_aa: CASSYSRGANTEAFF
cdr3_nt: TGTGCCAGCAGTTACTCTCGGGGCGCGAACACTGAAGCTTTCTTT

d_call: -
clone_size: -
j_call: TRBJ2-6
v_call: TRBV29-1
cdr3_aa: CSVELSFGANVLTF
cdr3_nt: TGCAGCGTTGAGTTGTCGTTTGGGGCCAACGTCCTGACTTTC